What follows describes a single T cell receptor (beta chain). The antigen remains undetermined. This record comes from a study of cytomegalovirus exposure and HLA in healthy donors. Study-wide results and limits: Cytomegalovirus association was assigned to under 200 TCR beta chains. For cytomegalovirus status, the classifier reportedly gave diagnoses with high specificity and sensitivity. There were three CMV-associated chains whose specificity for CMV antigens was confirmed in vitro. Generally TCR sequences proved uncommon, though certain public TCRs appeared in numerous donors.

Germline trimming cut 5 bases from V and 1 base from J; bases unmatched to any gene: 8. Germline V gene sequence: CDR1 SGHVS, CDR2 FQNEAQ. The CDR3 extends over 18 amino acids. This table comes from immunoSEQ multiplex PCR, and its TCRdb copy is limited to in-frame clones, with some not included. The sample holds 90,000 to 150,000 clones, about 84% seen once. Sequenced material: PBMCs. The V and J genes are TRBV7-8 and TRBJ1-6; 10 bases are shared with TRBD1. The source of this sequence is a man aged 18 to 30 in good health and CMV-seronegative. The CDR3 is CASSPPTGGVSYNSPLHF. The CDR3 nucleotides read TGTGCCAGCAGCCCCCCGACAGGGGGCGTTTCCTATAATTCACCCCTCCACTTT.